Detailed here is one T cell receptor beta chain. Antigen unknown. The data derive from a study of OX40 agonist ivuxolimab in advanced cancers. As for the study in general: The drug used for patients, ivuxolimab, was an agonistic anti-OX40 (CD134) antibody. Findings and limits, study-wide: The study found that CD8+ T cells averaged more expanded clones than CD4+. Normalized T-cell clonal expansion was also low in some nonresponders.

V was trimmed by 5 bases and J by 0 bases, leaving 21 bases between them. The CDR3 contains 18 residues. Germline V gene lookup returns CDR1 MNHEY and CDR2 SMNVEV (reference sequence). TCRdb keeps only in-frame clones here, not all; method: immunoSEQ multiplex PCR. In the table there are approximately 90,000 clones, roughly 90% of which are singletons. The receptor was isolated from an adult with an advanced solid tumor such as melanoma, head and neck, liver or kidney cancer. The rearrangement links TRBV27 to TRBJ2-3, with D possibly being TRBD1 (5 bases). Sequencing was performed on CD4+ or CD8+ T cells sorted from blood, taken in a trial of the OX40 agonist ivuxolimab. CDR3 protein: CASSPRVWGQTSTDTQYF. The CDR3 nucleotides are TGTGCCAGCAGTCCCAGGGTCTGGGGCCAAACGAGCACAGATACGCAGTATTTT.